This is a list of T cell receptor beta chains from one sample in a study of control samples from healthy donors and cancer patients. The protocol was immunoSEQ multiplex PCR, while the TCRdb copy is restricted to in-frame clones and leaves out a portion. The table lists approximately 120,000 clones, roughly 91% of them singletons. The sample was blood. The receptors here all came from a man in his forties or fifties in good health. Each CDR3 is given with its conserved first and last residue. The D gene is left open where the match is weak. Expanded clones are given a class, and other clones once, few, many or no size at all.

d_gene	v_gene	abundance	j_gene	CDR3nt	CDR3aa
TRBD1	TRBV25-1	NA	TRBJ1-1	TGTGCCAGCAGTGTAACAAACAGGGGGAACACTGAAGCTTTCTTT	CASSVTNRGNTEAFF
NA	TRBV3-1/TRBV3-2	NA	TRBJ1-6	TGTGCCAGCAGCCAAGAGGGGGGGGGAAGCTCCTATAATTCACCCCTCCACTTT	CASSQEGGGSSYNSPLHF
NA	TRBV29-1	NA	TRBJ2-1	TGCAGCGTCTCCCAGGGGTACAATGAGCAGTTCTTC	CSVSQGYNEQFF
NA	TRBV5-1	NA	TRBJ2-1	TGCGCCAGCAGCTTGGACAGGGCGTCCTACAATGAGCAGTTCTTC	CASSLDRASYNEQFF
NA	TRBV12-3/TRBV12-4	few	TRBJ2-1	TGTGCCAGCAGTTTGACTGCCGAGCAGTTCTTC	CASSLTAEQFF
NA	TRBV5-4	NA	TRBJ2-7	TGTGCCAGCAGCTTGGCCCGGAACGAGCAGTACTTC	CASSLARNEQYF
NA	TRBV19	NA	TRBJ2-3	TGTGCCAGTAGTATCCAGGGTCTAACCGATACGCAGTATTTT	CASSIQGLTDTQYF
TRBD1	TRBV4-3	NA	TRBJ2-4	TGCGCCAGCAGCCAAGCCCAGGGGGTATGGTACATTCAGTACTTC	CASSQAQGVWYIQYF
TRBD2	TRBV18	NA	TRBJ2-7	TGTGCCAGCTCGACGGGACTAGCGGACAACGAGCAGTACTTC	CASSTGLADNEQYF
NA	TRBV5-6	NA	TRBJ2-1	TGTGCCAGCAGCTCCAACGGCAATGAGCAGTTCTTC	CASSSNGNEQFF
TRBD1	TRBV5-1	NA	TRBJ2-7	TGCGCCAGCATTGCGGACAGGTACGAAGGAAAGGCCTACGAGCAGTACTTC	CASIADRYEGKAYEQYF
NA	TRBV7-9	NA	TRBJ1-1	TGTGCCAGCAGCTTAATGGGCCAGAACACTGAAGCTTTCTTT	CASSLMGQNTEAFF
TRBD1	TRBV9	few	TRBJ2-2	TGTGCCAGCAGCGTAGCGCAGGGGGCGAGCACCGGGGAGCTGTTTTTT	CASSVAQGASTGELFF
NA	TRBV13	NA	TRBJ1-6	TGTGCCAGCAGCTTTAGGGTATCAGGTTCACCCCTCCACTTT	CASSFRVSGSPLHF
NA	TRBV25-1	NA	TRBJ1-2	TGTGCCAGCAGTGATGACGGCAGGGCGAACTATGGCTACACCTTC	CASSDDGRANYGYTF
TRBD1	TRBV6-1	once	TRBJ1-5	TGTGCCAGCAGTGAGACAGGGGAGGCACAGCCCCAGCATTTT	CASSETGEAQPQHF
NA	TRBV4-3	NA	TRBJ1-1	TGCGCCAGCAGCCAAGATGATGTACCAGACACTGAAGCTTTCTTT	CASSQDDVPDTEAFF
NA	TRBV5-8	NA	TRBJ1-2	TGTGCCAGCAGCTTTGCAATGGGAGGCTACACCTTC	CASSFAMGGYTF
NA	TRBV6-4	NA	TRBJ1-5	TGTGCCAGCAGCGAGGCGGGGGGCAATCAGCCCCAGCATTTT	CASSEAGGNQPQHF
NA	TRBV30	NA	TRBJ1-2	TGTGCCTGGAGTGTATCCCAAACCTATGGCTACACCTTC	CAWSVSQTYGYTF
NA	TRBV7-2	once	TRBJ2-5	TGTGCCAGCAGCTTAGGGTTGTACGGATGGGGGGAGACCCAGTACTTC	CASSLGLYGWGETQYF
NA	TRBV2	once	TRBJ1-2	TGTGCCAGCAGTACCAGGAGGGCCTTAGGATATGGCTACACCTTC	CASSTRRALGYGYTF
NA	TRBV4-1	NA	TRBJ1-5	TGCGCCAGCAGCCACACGGGGACACAGCCCCAGCATTTT	CASSHTGTQPQHF
TRBD1	TRBV6-5	NA	TRBJ2-3	TGTGCCAGCAAATTAGACAGGGGCCCCACAGATACGCAGTATTTT	CASKLDRGPTDTQYF
NA	TRBV6-2/TRBV6-3	NA	TRBJ2-3	TGTGCCAGCAGTTGGACTGAGGGGCGAGCAGATACGCAGTATTTT	CASSWTEGRADTQYF
NA	TRBV7-9	NA	TRBJ2-3	TGTGCCAGCAGCTTACAATCGGGCAGTTGGGATACGCAGTATTTT	CASSLQSGSWDTQYF
NA	TRBV4-1	NA	TRBJ2-5	TGCGCCAGCAGCCACCTCGGACAGTCAGAGACCCAGTACTTC	CASSHLGQSETQYF
NA	TRBV2	once	TRBJ2-1	TGTGCCAGCTTGAGGGCCGCATCCTACAATGAGCAGTTCTTC	CASLRAASYNEQFF
TRBD1	TRBV15	NA	TRBJ1-3	TGTGCCACCAGCAGAGGGACAGGGCCTGGAAACACCATATATTTT	CATSRGTGPGNTIYF
NA	TRBV4-1	NA	TRBJ2-3	TGCGCCAGCAGCCAAGGACTATACACAGATACGCAGTATTTT	CASSQGLYTDTQYF
TRBD2	TRBV7-2	NA	TRBJ2-7	TGTGCCAGCAGCCTGGGACTAGCGGCCTCCTACGAGCAGTACTTC	CASSLGLAASYEQYF
NA	TRBV5-1	NA	TRBJ2-5	TGCGCCAGCAGCTCCCAGGGGGGTGTAGAGACCCAGTACTTC	CASSSQGGVETQYF
TRBD1	TRBV6-5	once	TRBJ1-1	TGTGCCAGCAGTCGACAGGGAATGAACACTGAAGCTTTCTTT	CASSRQGMNTEAFF
NA	TRBV30	NA	TRBJ2-1	TGTGCCTGGAGTCGATCGTCCCATGAGCAGTTCTTC	CAWSRSSHEQFF
TRBD1	TRBV7-2	NA	TRBJ2-1	TGTGCCAGCAGCCGTTGGACAGGACCCAATGAGCAGTTCTTC	CASSRWTGPNEQFF
TRBD1	TRBV7-8	NA	TRBJ1-3	TGTGCCAGCAGCTTAGGCAGGGGGCAGGCGGGAAACACCATATATTTT	CASSLGRGQAGNTIYF
NA	TRBV6-1	once	TRBJ1-4	TGTGCCAGCAGTGAGCGTAGGCAGGTCTTTTTTCTTGCAACTAATGAAAAACTGTTTTTT	CASSERRQVFFLATNEKLFF
NA	TRBV3-1/TRBV3-2	few	TRBJ1-2	TGTGCCAGCAGCCAGGAAGGAGGGGGAAGGGGCTACACCTTC	CASSQEGGGRGYTF
NA	TRBV19	few	TRBJ1-6	TGTGCCAGTACCCAATCCCGGGCCGCGAGTAATTCACCCCTCCACTTT	CASTQSRAASNSPLHF
TRBD1	TRBV10-1	NA	TRBJ1-3	TGCGCCAGCAGTCCCGACAGGGCTTCCTCTGGAAACACCATATATTTT	CASSPDRASSGNTIYF
TRBD1	TRBV19	NA	TRBJ1-4	TGTGCCAGTCGCGGACTCGGGACAGGGGCTGAAAAACTGTTTTTT	CASRGLGTGAEKLFF
NA	TRBV3-1/TRBV3-2	few	TRBJ2-7	TGTGCCAGCAGCCGACTGGGCACTACCTCCTACGAGCAGTACTTC	CASSRLGTTSYEQYF
TRBD2	TRBV7-2	NA	TRBJ2-3	TGTGCCAGCAGCTTAGAGGGGACTAGCGGGGGGGCCATGTATTTT	CASSLEGTSGGAMYF
NA	TRBV5-1	NA	TRBJ1-2	TGCGCCAGCAGCTTGGAAGGGTATGGCTACACCTTC	CASSLEGYGYTF
NA	TRBV24-1	few	TRBJ2-3	TGTGCCACCAGTTACCAGGGGGATACGCAGTATTTT	CATSYQGDTQYF
NA	TRBV18	NA	TRBJ1-4	TGTGCCAGCTCCGCCCGGACAGATGAAAAACTGTTTTTT	CASSARTDEKLFF
NA	TRBV5-1	NA	TRBJ1-1	TGCGCCAGCAGCTTGGAAACGGGAGGAACTGAAGCTTTCTTT	CASSLETGGTEAFF
NA	TRBV27	NA	TRBJ2-3	TGTGCCAGCAGCCACTCGGGACTCCAACCACTTAGAGCAGATACGCAGTATTTT	CASSHSGLQPLRADTQYF
TRBD1	TRBV18	NA	TRBJ2-1	TGTGCCAGCTTCGTTCCCGGGACAGGGGGGAATGAGCAGTTCTTC	CASFVPGTGGNEQFF
NA	TRBV25-1	NA	TRBJ2-7	TGTGCCAGCAGTGTCTTAGGGACGCTATACTTC	CASSVLGTLYF
TRBD1	TRBV9	NA	TRBJ2-5	TGTGCCAGCAGCGTAGACGGACAGGGTAGAGAGACCCAGTACTTC	CASSVDGQGRETQYF
NA	TRBV7-8	NA	TRBJ2-7	TGTGCCAGCAGCTCCGGGTTATACTACGAGCAGTACTTC	CASSSGLYYEQYF
NA	TRBV7-2	few	TRBJ1-3	TGTGCCAGCAGCTTAGCCCCAGGACCCCGCTCTGGAAACACCATATATTTT	CASSLAPGPRSGNTIYF
TRBD1	TRBV2	NA	TRBJ2-2	TGTGCCAGCAGTGCGGACAGGGCCAACACCGGGGAGCTGTTTTTT	CASSADRANTGELFF
NA	TRBV9	once	TRBJ1-2	TGTGCCAGCAGCGTAGCGGACAGAAGGGGGGATAACTATGGCTACACCTTC	CASSVADRRGDNYGYTF
NA	TRBV18	NA	TRBJ1-1	TGTGCCAGCTCAGATAGGGGTGGCACTGAAGCTTTCTTT	CASSDRGGTEAFF
TRBD1	TRBV18	NA	TRBJ2-7	TGTGCCAGCTCACTTTCAGGGGGTCTGAGCTCCTACGAGCAGTACTTC	CASSLSGGLSSYEQYF
NA	TRBV6-6	NA	TRBJ1-4	TGTGCCAGCGGGACTATGAGACAGGCTGAAAAACTGTTTTTT	CASGTMRQAEKLFF
NA	TRBV24-1	NA	TRBJ1-5	TGTGCCACCAGTGATCAGACGGTGGGGGCCCAGCATTTT	CATSDQTVGAQHF